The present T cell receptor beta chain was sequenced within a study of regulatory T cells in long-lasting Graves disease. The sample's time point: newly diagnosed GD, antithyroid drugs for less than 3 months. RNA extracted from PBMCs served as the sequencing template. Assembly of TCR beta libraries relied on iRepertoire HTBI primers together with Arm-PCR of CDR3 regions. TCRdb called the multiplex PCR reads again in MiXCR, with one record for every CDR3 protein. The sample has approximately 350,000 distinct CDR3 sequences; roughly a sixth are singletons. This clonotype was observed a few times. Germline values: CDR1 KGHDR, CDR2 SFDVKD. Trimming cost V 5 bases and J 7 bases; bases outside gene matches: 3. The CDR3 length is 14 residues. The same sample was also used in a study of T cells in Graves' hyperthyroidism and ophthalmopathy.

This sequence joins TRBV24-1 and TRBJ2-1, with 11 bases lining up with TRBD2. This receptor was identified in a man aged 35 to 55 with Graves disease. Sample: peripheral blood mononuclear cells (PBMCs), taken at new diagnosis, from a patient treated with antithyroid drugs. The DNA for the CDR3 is TGTGCCACCAGTGTGACTAGCGGGGCTAATGAGCAGTTCTTC. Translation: CATSVTSGANEQFF.